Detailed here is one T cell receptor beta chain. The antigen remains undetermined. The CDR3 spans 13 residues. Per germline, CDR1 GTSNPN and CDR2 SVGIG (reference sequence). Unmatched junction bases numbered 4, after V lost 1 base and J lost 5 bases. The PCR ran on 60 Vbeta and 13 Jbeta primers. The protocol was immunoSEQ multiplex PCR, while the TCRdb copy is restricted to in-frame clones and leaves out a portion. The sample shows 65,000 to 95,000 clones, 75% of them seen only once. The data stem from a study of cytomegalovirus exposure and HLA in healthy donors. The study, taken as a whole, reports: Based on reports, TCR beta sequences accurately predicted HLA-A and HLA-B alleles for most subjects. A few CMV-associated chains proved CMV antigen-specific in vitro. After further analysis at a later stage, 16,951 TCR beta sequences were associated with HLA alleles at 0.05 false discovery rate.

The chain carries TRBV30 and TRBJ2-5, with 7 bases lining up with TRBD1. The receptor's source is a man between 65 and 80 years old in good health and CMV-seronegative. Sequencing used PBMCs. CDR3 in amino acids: CAWSAGGRETQYF. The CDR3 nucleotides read TGTGCCTGGAGTGCAGGGGGTCGGGAGACCCAGTACTTC.